This T cell receptor beta chain was sequenced for a study of cytomegalovirus exposure and HLA in healthy donors. General observations from the study: The sole available immune exposure information was CMV serostatus.

Though probably carrying unrecorded immune exposures, donors were nominally healthy at sampling. Note on this clone: The target antigen is unknown.

This PCR relied on a set of 60 Vbeta primers and 13 Jbeta primers. The repertoire was sequenced with immunoSEQ multiplex PCR; TCRdb's copy has only in-frame clones and lacks some. This repertoire includes 45,000 to 60,000 clones. The ends lost 0 bases at V and 7 bases at J; junction bases unmatched: 9. The germline V gene encodes CDR1 SGHRS and CDR2 YFSETQ. The CDR3 totals 16 residues. The sequence was collected from a female donor in good health and CMV-seronegative. The source material was PBMCs. The V and J genes are TRBV5-1 and TRBJ2-7; 11 bases are a match to TRBD1. The CDR3 spells CASSLAGGTGGREQYF. Written as DNA, the CDR3 is TGCGCCAGCAGCTTGGCCGGAGGGACAGGGGGGCGGGAGCAGTACTTC.